This T cell receptor beta chain was observed in a study of blood T cells in healthy people across ages. Points from the study as a whole: It was the long-lived donors that had more naive CD4+ cells and higher diversity than aged donors.

Germline values: CDR1 SEHNR, CDR2 FQNEAQ (reference sequence). CDR3 size: 15 residues. The germline V and J ends were trimmed by 2 bases and 7 bases, with 14 bases remaining between them. Healthy Caucasian individuals from Russia aged roughly 6 to 90 served as donors. Roughly 10 milliliters of peripheral blood were drawn from each donor. Extracted total RNA amounted to at least 5.5 micrograms for each sample. With a J-beta primer mix and a sample-barcoded 5' primer, a second PCR ran roughly 7 to 11 cycles. TCRdb analysed the 5' RACE reads with MiXCR anew, one entry per CDR3 protein. This sample yields about 780,000 distinct CDR3 sequences, of which 25% to 30% are seen a single time; 3% belongs to the top ten. In this sample, this clonotype turned up once. Its antigen remains unidentified. The same sample was also used in a study of T cells of mothers and their children.

The sequencing sample was made of blood. The sequence came from a boy younger than 18 in good health. The chain uses TRBV7-9 and TRBJ1-4; D remains unclear. CDR3 bases: TGTGCCAGCAGCTTATACGATGAGGACGGTGAAAAACTGTTTTTT. Protein product: CASSLYDEDGEKLFF.